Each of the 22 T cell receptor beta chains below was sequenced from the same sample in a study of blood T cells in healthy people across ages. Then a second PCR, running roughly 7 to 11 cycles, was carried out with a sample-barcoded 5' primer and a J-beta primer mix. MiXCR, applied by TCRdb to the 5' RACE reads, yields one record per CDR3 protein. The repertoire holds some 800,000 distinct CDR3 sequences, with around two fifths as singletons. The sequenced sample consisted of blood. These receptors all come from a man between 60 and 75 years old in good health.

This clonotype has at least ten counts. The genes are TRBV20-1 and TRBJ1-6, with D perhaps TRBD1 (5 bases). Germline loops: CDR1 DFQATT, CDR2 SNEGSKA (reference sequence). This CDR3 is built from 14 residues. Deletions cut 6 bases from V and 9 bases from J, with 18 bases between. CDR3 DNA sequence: TGCAGTGCCCTACTGGGGGAGGGGCTTTCACCCCTCCACTTT. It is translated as CSALLGEGLSPLHF.

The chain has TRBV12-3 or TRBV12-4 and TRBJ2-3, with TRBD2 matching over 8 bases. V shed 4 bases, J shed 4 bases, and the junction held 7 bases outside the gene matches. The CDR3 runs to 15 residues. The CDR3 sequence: CASSYAGGRADTQYF. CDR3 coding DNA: TGTGCCAGCAGTTATGCGGGGGGCCGCGCAGATACGCAGTATTTT.

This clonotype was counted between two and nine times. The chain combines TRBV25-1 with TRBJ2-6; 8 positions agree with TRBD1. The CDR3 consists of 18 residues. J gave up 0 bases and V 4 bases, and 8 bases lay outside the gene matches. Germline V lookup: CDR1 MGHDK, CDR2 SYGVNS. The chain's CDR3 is CASSARQGLASGANVLTF. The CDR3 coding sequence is TGTGCCAGCAGTGCTCGACAGGGGCTAGCCTCTGGGGCCAACGTCCTGACTTTC. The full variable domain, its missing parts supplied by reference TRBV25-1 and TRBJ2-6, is EADIYQTPRYLVIGTGKKITLECSQTMGHDKMYWYQQDPGMELHLIHYSYGVNSTEKGDLSSESTVSRIRTEHFPLTLESARPSHTSQYLCASSARQGLASGANVLTFGAGSRLTVL.

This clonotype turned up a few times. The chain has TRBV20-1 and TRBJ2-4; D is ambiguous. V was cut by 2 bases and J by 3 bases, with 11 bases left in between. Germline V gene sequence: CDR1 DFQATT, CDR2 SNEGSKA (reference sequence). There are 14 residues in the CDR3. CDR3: CSARSETFKNIQYF. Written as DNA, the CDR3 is TGCAGTGCTAGATCGGAGACTTTCAAAAACATTCAGTACTTC.

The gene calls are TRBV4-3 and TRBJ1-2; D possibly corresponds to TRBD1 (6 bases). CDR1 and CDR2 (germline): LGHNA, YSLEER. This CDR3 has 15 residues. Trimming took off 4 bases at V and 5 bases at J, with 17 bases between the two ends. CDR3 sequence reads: CASSPVLDSLYGYTF. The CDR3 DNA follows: TGCGCCAGCAGCCCGGTACTGGACAGCCTTTATGGCTACACCTTC.

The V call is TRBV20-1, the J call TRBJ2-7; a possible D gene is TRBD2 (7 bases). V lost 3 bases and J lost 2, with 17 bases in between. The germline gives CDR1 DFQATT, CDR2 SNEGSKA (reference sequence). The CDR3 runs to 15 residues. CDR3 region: CSASLPGGLTYEQYF. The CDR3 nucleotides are TGCAGTGCTAGTCTCCCGGGGGGCCTTACCTACGAGCAGTACTTC.

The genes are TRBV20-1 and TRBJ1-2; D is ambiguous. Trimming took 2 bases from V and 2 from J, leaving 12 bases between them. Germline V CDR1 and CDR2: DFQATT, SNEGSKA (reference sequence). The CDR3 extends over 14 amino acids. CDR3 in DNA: TGCAGTGCTAGAATGAGGGAATTCAACTATGGCTACACCTTC. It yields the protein CSARMREFNYGYTF.

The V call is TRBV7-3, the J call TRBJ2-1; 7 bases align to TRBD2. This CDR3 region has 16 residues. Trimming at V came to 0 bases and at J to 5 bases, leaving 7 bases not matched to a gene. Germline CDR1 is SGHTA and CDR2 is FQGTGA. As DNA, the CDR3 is TGTGCCAGCAGCTTAACGGGGCGGGGGATTCACAATGAGCAGTTCTTC. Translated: CASSLTGRGIHNEQFF.

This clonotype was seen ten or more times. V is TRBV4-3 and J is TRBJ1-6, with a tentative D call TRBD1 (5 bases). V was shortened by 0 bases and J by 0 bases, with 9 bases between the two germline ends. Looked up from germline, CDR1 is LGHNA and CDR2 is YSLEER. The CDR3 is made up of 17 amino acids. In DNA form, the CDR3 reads TGCGCCAGCAGCCAAGAGACAGTCAGCTCCTATAATTCACCCCTCCACTTT. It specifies CASSQETVSSYNSPLHF.

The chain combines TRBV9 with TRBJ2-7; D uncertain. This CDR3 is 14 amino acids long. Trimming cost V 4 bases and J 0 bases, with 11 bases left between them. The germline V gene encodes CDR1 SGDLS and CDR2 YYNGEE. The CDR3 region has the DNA TGTGCCAGCAGCAAGGCCACAAGCTCCTACGAGCAGTACTTC. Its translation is CASSKATSSYEQYF.

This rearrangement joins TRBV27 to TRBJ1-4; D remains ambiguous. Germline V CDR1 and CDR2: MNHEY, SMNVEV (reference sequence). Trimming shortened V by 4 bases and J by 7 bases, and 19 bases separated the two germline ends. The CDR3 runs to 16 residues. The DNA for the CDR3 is TGTGCCAGCAGTTCGCCCCGGTCGGGGAGGGCTGAAAAACTGTTTTTT. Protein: CASSSPRSGRAEKLFF.

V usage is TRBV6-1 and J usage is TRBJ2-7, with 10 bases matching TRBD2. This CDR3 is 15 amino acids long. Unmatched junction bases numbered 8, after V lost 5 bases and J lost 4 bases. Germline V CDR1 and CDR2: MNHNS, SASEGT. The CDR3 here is CASSPVASGSYEQYF. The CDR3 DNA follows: TGTGCCAGCAGTCCGGTGGCTAGCGGGAGTTACGAGCAGTACTTC.

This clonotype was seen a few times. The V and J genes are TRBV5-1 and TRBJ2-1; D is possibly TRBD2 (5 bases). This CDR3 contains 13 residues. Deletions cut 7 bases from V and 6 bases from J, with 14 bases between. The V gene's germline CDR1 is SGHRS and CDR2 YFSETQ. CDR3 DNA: TGCGCCAGCGATGAGGGAACAACCAATGAGCAGTTCTTC. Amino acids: CASDEGTTNEQFF.

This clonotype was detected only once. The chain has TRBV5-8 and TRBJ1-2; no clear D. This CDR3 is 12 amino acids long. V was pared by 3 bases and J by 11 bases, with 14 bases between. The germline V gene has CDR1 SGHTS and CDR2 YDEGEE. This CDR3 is CASSSHLDKYTF. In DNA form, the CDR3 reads TGTGCCAGCAGCTCCCACCTCGACAAATACACCTTC.

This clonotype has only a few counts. The CDR3 DNA is TGTGCCAGCAGCGCGGACAGCGATAATTCACCCCTCCACTTT. Protein: CASSADSDNSPLHF. This chain joins TRBV7-9 and TRBJ1-6; a weak D match, TRBD1 (6 bases). The CDR3 spans 14 residues. The ends were cut back, 5 bases at V and 5 bases at J, with 10 bases in the middle. The germline gives CDR1 SEHNR, CDR2 FQNEAQ (reference sequence).

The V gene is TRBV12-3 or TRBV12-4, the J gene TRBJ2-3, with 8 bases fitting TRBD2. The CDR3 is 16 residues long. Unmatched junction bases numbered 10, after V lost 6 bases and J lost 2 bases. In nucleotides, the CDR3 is TGTGCCAGCAGGGTAGCGGGGAAAACCCTCACAGATACGCAGTATTTT. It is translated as CASRVAGKTLTDTQYF.

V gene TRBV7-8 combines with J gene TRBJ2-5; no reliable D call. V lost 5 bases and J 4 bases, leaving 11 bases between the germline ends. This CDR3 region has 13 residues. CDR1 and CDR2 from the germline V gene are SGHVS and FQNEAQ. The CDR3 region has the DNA TGTGCCAGCAGCCCAATGTGGGGAGAGACCCAGTACTTC. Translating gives CASSPMWGETQYF.

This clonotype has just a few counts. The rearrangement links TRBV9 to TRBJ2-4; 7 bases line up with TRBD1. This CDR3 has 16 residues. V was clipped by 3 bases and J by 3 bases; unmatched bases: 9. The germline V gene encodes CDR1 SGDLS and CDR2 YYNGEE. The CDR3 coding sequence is TGTGCCAGCAGCGGACAGGGAGTTGGTGGCAAAAACATTCAGTACTTC. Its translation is CASSGQGVGGKNIQYF. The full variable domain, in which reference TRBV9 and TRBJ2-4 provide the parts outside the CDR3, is DSGVTQTPKHLITATGQRVTLRCSPRSGDLSVYWYQQSLDQGLQFLIQYYNGEERAKGNILERFSAQQFPDLHSELNLSSLELGDSALYFCASSGQGVGGKNIQYFGAGTRLSVL.

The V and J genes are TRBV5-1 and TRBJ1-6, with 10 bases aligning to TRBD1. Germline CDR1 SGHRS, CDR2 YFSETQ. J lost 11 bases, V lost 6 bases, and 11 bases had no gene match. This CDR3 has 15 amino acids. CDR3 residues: CASTSGGTGETPLHF. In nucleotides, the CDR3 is TGCGCCAGCACTTCTGGAGGGACAGGGGAGACACCCCTCCACTTT.

This CDR3 reads CSALRTSSQETQYF. The CDR3 DNA follows: TGCAGTGCACTAAGGACTAGCAGCCAAGAGACCCAGTACTTC. The chain employs TRBV20-1 and TRBJ2-5; TRBD2 aligns across 8 bases. V shed 6 bases and J 1 base; nucleotides not matched to a gene: 7. CDR1 is DFQATT, CDR2 SNEGSKA, per germline (reference sequence). CDR3 length: 14 amino acids.

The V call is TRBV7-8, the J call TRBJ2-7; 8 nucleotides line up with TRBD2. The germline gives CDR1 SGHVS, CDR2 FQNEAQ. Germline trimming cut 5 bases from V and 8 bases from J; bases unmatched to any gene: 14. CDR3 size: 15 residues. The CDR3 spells CASSPGGGNPLKQYF. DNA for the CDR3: TGTGCCAGCAGCCCCGGGGGGGGGAACCCCCTGAAGCAGTACTTC.

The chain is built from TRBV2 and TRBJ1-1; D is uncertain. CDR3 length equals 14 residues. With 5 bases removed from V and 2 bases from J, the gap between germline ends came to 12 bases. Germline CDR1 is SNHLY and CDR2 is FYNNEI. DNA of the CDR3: TGTGCCAGCAGTCTCAGCGGGGAAAACACTGAAGCTTTCTTT. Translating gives CASSLSGENTEAFF.